A single sample gave rise to the 16 T cell receptor beta chains below, sequenced in a study of CD8+ T cells in alopecia areata. The treatment denotes: oral pan-JAK inhibitor, 5-10 mg twice daily. Isolated RNA was reverse transcribed into cDNA used as the sequencing template. Measured with immunoSEQ multiplex PCR; TCRdb has only the in-frame clones, and not every one. Here the sample spans 120,000 or so clones, roughly 57% being singletons. This sample comprised CD4+ T cells sorted from blood, obtained at week 4, from a patient treated with tofacitinib. These receptors were collected from a human donor with alopecia areata.

The chain uses TRBV29-1 and TRBJ2-3; 16 nucleotides agree with TRBD2. Germline CDR1 and CDR2: SQVTM and ANQGSEA. With 7 bases clipped from V and 5 bases from J, the junction kept 3 bases outside the gene matches. The CDR3 spans 14 residues. CDR3 loop: CSAGTSGRVDTQYF. The CDR3 coding sequence is TGCAGCGCTGGGACTAGCGGGAGGGTAGATACGCAGTATTTT.

The chain combines TRBV7-2 with TRBJ2-7; maybe TRBD2 (6 bases). Trimming took 7 bases from V and 6 from J, leaving 13 bases between them. Germline CDR1 and CDR2: SGHTA and FQGNSA. This CDR3 is built from 12 residues. The CDR3 region has the DNA TGTGCCAGCACCTCGGGACTGCTCGAGCAGTACTTC. Encoded protein: CASTSGLLEQYF.

The chain joins TRBV4-1 to TRBJ2-7; 8 bases are a match to TRBD1. The germline CDR1 and CDR2 sequences are MGHRA and YSYEKL. The CDR3 runs 15 residues. J lost 3 bases, V lost 3 bases, and 7 bases had no gene match. In nucleotides, the CDR3 is TGCGCCAGCAGCCATCCCGGGACAGGAAACTACGAGCAGTACTTC. Its translation: CASSHPGTGNYEQYF.

This chain uses TRBV30 with TRBJ2-7; TRBD2 agrees at 10 bases. V gave up 4 bases and J gave up 3 bases; unmatched junction bases: 12. Germline CDR1 is GTSNPN and CDR2 is SVGIG (reference sequence). This CDR3 is built from 16 residues. This CDR3 reads CAWKVSSGSLGYEQYF. The CDR3 region has the DNA TGTGCCTGGAAAGTCTCTAGCGGGAGTTTGGGCTACGAGCAGTACTTC.

The V gene is TRBV27, the J gene TRBJ1-5; D unresolved. V shed 0 bases and J shed 1 base, with 4 bases lying between them. This CDR3 comprises 14 residues. Germline CDR1 MNHEY, CDR2 SMNVEV (reference sequence). The CDR3 DNA is TGTGCCAGCAGTTTATCGCGAAGCAATCAGCCCCAGCATTTT. Residues: CASSLSRSNQPQHF.

V gene TRBV2 combines with J gene TRBJ2-3, with TRBD1 identical over 11 bases. V lost 7 bases and J lost 2; bases outside the gene matches: 5. Germline V gives CDR1 SNHLY, CDR2 FYNNEI. The CDR3 is made up of 15 amino acids. Here the CDR3 reads CASIGDRGATDTQYF. CDR3 in DNA: TGTGCCAGCATCGGGGACAGGGGGGCCACAGATACGCAGTATTTT.

This clone was seen a handful of times. The V gene is TRBV30, the J gene TRBJ1-5; D is undetermined. Germline assignment: CDR1 GTSNPN and CDR2 SVGIG (reference sequence). V was shortened by 5 bases and J by 6 bases, with 14 bases between the two germline ends. The CDR3 has 13 amino acids. Here the CDR3 reads CAWDIDPSQPQHF. CDR3 nucleotides: TGTGCCTGGGACATCGATCCTAGTCAGCCCCAGCATTTT. Full variable domain (remainder filled in from reference TRBV30 and TRBJ1-5): SQTIHQWPATLVQPVGSPLSLECTVEGTSNPNLYWYRQAAGRGLQLLFYSVGIGQISSEVPQNLSASRPQDRQFILSSKKLLLSDSGFYLCAWDIDPSQPQHFGDGTRLSIL.

V gene TRBV5-1 combines with J gene TRBJ2-6; 7 bases line up with TRBD2. Per the germline V gene, CDR1 is SGHRS and CDR2 is YFSETQ. The junction had 5 bases not matched to a gene; V was cut back by 8 bases and J by 3 bases. The CDR3 is 14 residues long. The CDR3 here is CASSRESGANVLTF. Here the CDR3 DNA reads TGCGCCAGTTCGCGGGAGAGTGGGGCCAACGTCCTGACTTTC.

This clone showed up just once. The V and J genes are TRBV5-6 and TRBJ1-5; tentative D call: TRBD1 (5 bases). Germline CDR1 SGHDT, CDR2 YYEEEE. The V gene lost 3 bases and the J gene lost 7 bases, with 11 bases spanning the gap. The CDR3 covers 13 residues. In DNA, the CDR3 is TGTGCCAGCAGCTCGGGACGGGACCAGCCCCAGCATTTT. It yields the protein CASSSGRDQPQHF.

V gene TRBV7-2 combines with J gene TRBJ2-1, with 12 bases aligning to TRBD2. Germline lookup yields CDR1 SGHTA and CDR2 FQGNSA. CDR3 length equals 15 residues. V was clipped by 6 bases and J by 8 bases; unmatched bases: 8. CDR3 nucleotides: TGTGCCAGCAGACTTCTAGCGGGAGGGCCCCATGAGCAGTTCTTC. It encodes CASRLLAGGPHEQFF.

The J gene is TRBJ2-5, the V gene TRBV5-1, with D hard to call. The germline V gene has CDR1 SGHRS and CDR2 YFSETQ. This CDR3 comprises 13 residues. Trimming left V 5 bases short and J 2 bases short, with 10 bases between. CDR3 nucleotide sequence: TGCGCCAGCAGGGCGGAGATTCAAGAGACCCAGTACTTC. Translated: CASRAEIQETQYF.

By sample fraction, this clone is medium-sized. J is TRBJ2-5 and V is TRBV27; 9 nucleotides agree with TRBD1. The CDR3 is made up of 14 amino acids. The V segment lost 5 bases and the J segment 2 bases; nucleotides outside the gene matches: 3. Germline values: CDR1 MNHEY, CDR2 SMNVEV (reference sequence). The CDR3 sequence: CASSLDRGQETQYF. The CDR3 coding sequence is TGTGCCAGCAGTCTGGACAGGGGACAAGAGACCCAGTACTTC.

V is TRBV29-1 and J is TRBJ1-1; D may be TRBD1 (6 bases). This CDR3 comprises 13 residues. Germline CDR1 reads SQVTM; CDR2 reads ANQGSEA. Trimming cost V 5 bases and J 5 bases, with 15 bases left between them. CDR3 region: CSVRTGLGTEAFF. CDR3 coding DNA: TGCAGCGTTCGTACAGGGTTAGGGACTGAAGCTTTCTTT.

The chain links TRBV9 to TRBJ2-2; 7 bases map to TRBD2. Germline CDR1 reads SGDLS; CDR2 reads YYNGEE. This CDR3 comprises 15 residues. V lost 1 base, J lost 3 bases, and 3 bases stayed unmatched. Written as DNA, the CDR3 is TGTGCCAGCAGCGTACTAAGCGGGGACACCGGGGAGCTGTTTTTT. Its protein product is CASSVLSGDTGELFF.

This sequence joins TRBV6-5 and TRBJ1-2; D unclear. This CDR3 has 12 amino acids. Germline CDR1 MNHEY, CDR2 SVGAGI. The germline V and J ends were trimmed by 6 bases and 2 bases, with 7 bases remaining between them. The CDR3, as DNA: TGTGCCAGCAGCTCTGAAAACTATGGCTACACCTTC. It codes for CASSSENYGYTF.

This clone was picked up a small number of times. This sequence joins TRBV28 and TRBJ1-5, with 9 bases aligning to TRBD1. J was trimmed by 1 base and V by 9 bases; bases with no gene match: 4. Germline CDR1 MDHEN, CDR2 SYDVKM. This CDR3 contains 14 residues. The CDR3 region has the DNA TGTGCCAGTCAACAGGGGGCGAGCAATCAGCCCCAGCATTTT. Protein product: CASQQGASNQPQHF.